This TCR beta chain was sequenced for a study of CD8 T cell repertoires and HIV-1 epitope variants (dated by TCRdb to the early 2020s). Looking at the study overall: In separate culture wells, T cells were stimulated with each of twenty-five peptides that represented autologous and known Gag and Nef epitope variants. Among the control conditions were a peptide pool of CMV, EBV and flu, the Ebola AY9 epitope serving as a negative control, and a well with no peptide. Tested epitopes included three Gag epitope families and Nef HW9 and YT9. T cells were enriched using the EasySep Human T Cell Enrichment Kit and then co-cultured with an equal number of autologous T cell-negative cells acting as antigen-presenting cells. Cultures were maintained for 10 days in IMDM with gentamicin, and half-media changes adding IL-2, IL-7 and IL-15 were performed on days 3 and 7. An aliquot of 1M T cells was set aside as an uncultured baseline condition, separate from the approximately 91 T cell cultures. A total of around 83 T cell cultures were run, with each culture condition performed in triplicate except for one peptide, which was performed in duplicate. The research as a whole found: The assay identified only TCR beta chains and indicated proliferation in response to antigen, without indicating T cell function or cytokine profile. Nine antigen-specific TCR beta clonotypes were identified, and six of them appeared cross-reactive for autologous or known escape epitope variants. About 5 clonotypes recognized the Nef KF9 family and one clonotype recognized the HW9 family, while no responses to the TAALDMSHF plasma variant were seen.

This clone counts as medium-sized (0.01 to 0.1%). Its specific antigen is unknown. Base qualities are not recorded, but no much larger clone differs from it by a single base. The EasySep Human CD8+ T Cell Enrichment Kit was used on day 10 to isolate CD8+ T cells from every culture. The cysteine opens and the phenylalanine closes a CDR3 of 16 amino acids. Just the 48-base CDR3 DNA is kept, in frame starting at base 1. V lost 1 base and J lost 2 bases; the stretch between them is 12 bases long. CDR1 and CDR2 are read off the germline V gene as SGHTA and FQGTGA. The immunoSEQ platform was used to sequence TCR beta CDR3 regions at survey depth. The QIAamp DNA micro kit was used to extract genomic DNA from every cultured and uncultured CD8+ T cell population. As for the authors' bioinformatics: Any sample with under 5,000 productive reads was excluded, and this exclusion removed about 6.5% of the roughly 75 cultures stimulated with HIV peptides. A MANAFEST web app trimmed sequences to CDR3 and removed nonproductive sequences, CDR3s under 5 amino acids, and those not starting C or ending F/W. Clonotypes were classified as antigen-specific only if expansion was observed in at least 2 of 3 replicates versus the no-peptide control at FDR 0.01, only within one epitope family. A frequency at least fivefold higher than in wells stimulated with peptides from other epitope families was additionally required for specific clonotypes. In its TCRdb copy, this immuneACCESS table keeps in-frame sequences only and misses some clones. Where compared with another copy, unresolved V genes explain less than half of these, and the others have no known cause. The DNA was the basis for D and trimming; V, J and clone size are from that table. The sample table contains 4,000 to 5,500 clones; only one count was recorded for 66% of them. The biggest ten clones account for roughly 44% of the sample.

Recombination joined TRBV7-3 with TRBJ1-5; the D gene cannot be named for sure. The clonotype was recovered from a male donor with HIV. Sequencing input: cultured CD8+ T cells derived from PBMCs. The CDR3 reads as follows: CASSLNGGLRNQPQHF. The DNA is TGTGCCAGCAGCTTAAATGGAGGGTTGCGCAATCAGCCCCAGCATTTT.